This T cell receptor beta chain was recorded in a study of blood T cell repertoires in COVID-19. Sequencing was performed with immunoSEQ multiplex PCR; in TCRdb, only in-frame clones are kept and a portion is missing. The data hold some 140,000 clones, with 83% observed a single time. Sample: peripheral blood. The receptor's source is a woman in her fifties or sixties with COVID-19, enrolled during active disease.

The DNA for the CDR3 is TGCGCCAGCAGCTTGGTAGCGGGGGGGCCAATGAGTACAGATACGCAGTATTTT. Its translation: CASSLVAGGPMSTDTQYF. V is TRBV5-1 and J is TRBJ2-3, with 11 bases lining up with TRBD2. The trim removed 0 bases at V and 3 bases at J, leaving 9 bases unmatched. The CDR3 covers 18 residues. Germline assignment: CDR1 SGHRS and CDR2 YFSETQ.